This T cell receptor (beta chain) was retrieved from a study of cytomegalovirus exposure and HLA in healthy donors. Findings and limits, study-wide: Most TCR sequences were uncommon, yet certain public TCRs appeared in many donors.

The CDR3 consists of 15 residues. Germline V lookup: CDR1 MNHNS, CDR2 SASEGT. V was pared by 7 bases and J by 0 bases, with 14 bases between. This clone was seen a single time. The antigen is undetermined. With 60 Vbeta and 13 Jbeta primers, the PCR was carried out. Produced via immunoSEQ multiplex PCR; TCRdb's table is partial and in-frame only. The repertoire holds about 120,000 clones, 75% to 85% seen once, with around 9.5% in the top ten. This chain links TRBV6-1 with TRBJ2-3; D might be TRBD2 (7 bases). The source is a female donor in good health and CMV-seropositive. Sequences were obtained from PBMCs. The CDR3, as DNA: TGTGCCAGCACAATCCGGGGGGCTAGCACAGATACGCAGTATTTT. Encoded protein: CASTIRGASTDTQYF.